The entry that follows covers one T cell receptor (beta chain) sequence. V was clipped by 1 base and J by 5 bases, with 3 bases between them. Germline V lookup: CDR1 SGHTS, CDR2 YDEGEE. The CDR3 runs to 11 residues. This specimen belongs to a study of blood T cell repertoires in COVID-19. Study information: T cells, B-cell-depleted T cells, or PBMCs supplied cDNA or gDNA.

Assay: immunoSEQ multiplex PCR; the TCRdb copy retains only in-frame clones and omits some. The sample yields about 190,000 clones, roughly nine tenths seen once. Sequencing was carried out using peripheral blood. This receptor was obtained from a man in his thirties or forties with acute or convalescent COVID-19. The rearrangement links TRBV5-8 to TRBJ1-2, with D unclear. CDR3 sequence reads: CASSLRYGYTF. CDR3 coding DNA: TGTGCCAGCAGCTTGCGGTATGGCTACACCTTC.